A single T cell receptor beta chain is shown here with its context. As yet, its antigen is unknown. The V gene's germline CDR1 is DFQATT and CDR2 SNEGSKA (reference sequence). The CDR3 contains 12 residues. The entry originates in a study of glioma-infiltrating T cells. Study details: Glioma patients had dexamethasone for six or fewer days before surgery.

Using RNA template, CDR3s of TCR alpha and beta were amplified with iRepertoire arm-PCR. Input was roughly 95-450 ng of tissue mRNA or PBMC total RNA. TCRdb ran MiXCR on the multiplex PCR reads and lists one entry per CDR3 protein. In the table there are a few hundred thousand distinct CDR3 sequences, around 38% of which are singletons. Study outcomes and limitations: Gliomas, especially low-grade, showed above-expected tissue-blood divergence; non-neoplastic patients showed below. Very few CDR3 sequences were shared between tissue and blood.

The sequencing input was glioma tissue, nonneoplastic brain tissue, or PBMCs (not recorded which). The clonotype originates from a human donor with low-grade glioma or glioblastoma, undergoing nonglioma brain surgery, or in good health (not recorded which). The V gene is TRBV20-1, the J gene TRBJ2-1, with D perhaps matching TRBD2 (6 bases). In DNA form, the CDR3 reads TGCAGCCTTCCGGGGGTCTTAGATGAGCAGTTCTTC. The encoded protein is CSLPGVLDEQFF.